This TCR beta chain was retrieved from a study of CD8 T cells in Susac syndrome. Random hexamers were used to reverse transcribe an amount of about 0.45 to 1 ug RNA. TCRdb re-called the immunoSEQ multiplex PCR reads through MiXCR, storing one row per CDR3 protein. The sample contains roughly 120,000 distinct CDR3 sequences, just over 90% of which appear only once. V was clipped by 3 bases and J by 1 base, with 5 bases between them. This CDR3 has 13 residues. In germline, CDR1 is ENHRY, CDR2 SYGVKD. The V gene is TRBV10-3, the J gene TRBJ2-3, with D possibly matching TRBD1 (5 bases). The clonotype originates from a human donor with multiple sclerosis. The sequenced material came from CD8+ T cells from PBMCs. The CDR3, as DNA: TGTGCCATCAGTGACAGGGGCACAGATACGCAGTATTTT. Its protein product is CAISDRGTDTQYF.